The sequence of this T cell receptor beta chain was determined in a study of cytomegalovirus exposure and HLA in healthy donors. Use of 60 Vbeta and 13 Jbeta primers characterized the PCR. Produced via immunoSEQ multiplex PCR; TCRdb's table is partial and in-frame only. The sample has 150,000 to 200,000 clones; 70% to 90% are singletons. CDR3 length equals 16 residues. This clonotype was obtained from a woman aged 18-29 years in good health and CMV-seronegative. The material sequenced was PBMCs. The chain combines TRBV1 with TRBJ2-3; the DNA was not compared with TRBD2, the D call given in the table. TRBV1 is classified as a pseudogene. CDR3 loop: CTSSQVARDPTDTQYF. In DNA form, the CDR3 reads TGCACCAGCAGCCAAGTGGCTAGAGATCCCACAGATACGCAGTATTTT.